This T cell receptor (beta chain) was identified in a study of blood T cell repertoires in COVID-19. Study-wide background: Material from acute and convalescent COVID-19 was sourced from the United States, Italy and Spain. PBMCs, B-cell-depleted T cells, or T cells were the source of the cDNA or gDNA that made up the material.

J gave up 3 bases and V 2 bases, and 4 bases lay outside the gene matches. The V gene's germline CDR1 is MNHEY and CDR2 SVGAGI. The CDR3 contains 15 residues. In the original processing: By means of reference gene primer amplification, nucleated cell counts were estimated. Produced via immunoSEQ multiplex PCR; TCRdb's table is partial and in-frame only. V and J calls plus clone size are reproduced from that table; the DNA served to infer D and trimming. This table holds a few hundred thousand clones, 80% to 90% found once. The chain couples TRBV6-5 to TRBJ1-3, with 7 bases aligning to TRBD1. This TCR was recovered from a woman in her 30s with active or convalescent COVID-19. Specimen: peripheral blood. In DNA form, the CDR3 reads TGTGCCAGCAGTTACGCGGGACAGAGTGGAAACACCATATATTTT. It yields the protein CASSYAGQSGNTIYF.